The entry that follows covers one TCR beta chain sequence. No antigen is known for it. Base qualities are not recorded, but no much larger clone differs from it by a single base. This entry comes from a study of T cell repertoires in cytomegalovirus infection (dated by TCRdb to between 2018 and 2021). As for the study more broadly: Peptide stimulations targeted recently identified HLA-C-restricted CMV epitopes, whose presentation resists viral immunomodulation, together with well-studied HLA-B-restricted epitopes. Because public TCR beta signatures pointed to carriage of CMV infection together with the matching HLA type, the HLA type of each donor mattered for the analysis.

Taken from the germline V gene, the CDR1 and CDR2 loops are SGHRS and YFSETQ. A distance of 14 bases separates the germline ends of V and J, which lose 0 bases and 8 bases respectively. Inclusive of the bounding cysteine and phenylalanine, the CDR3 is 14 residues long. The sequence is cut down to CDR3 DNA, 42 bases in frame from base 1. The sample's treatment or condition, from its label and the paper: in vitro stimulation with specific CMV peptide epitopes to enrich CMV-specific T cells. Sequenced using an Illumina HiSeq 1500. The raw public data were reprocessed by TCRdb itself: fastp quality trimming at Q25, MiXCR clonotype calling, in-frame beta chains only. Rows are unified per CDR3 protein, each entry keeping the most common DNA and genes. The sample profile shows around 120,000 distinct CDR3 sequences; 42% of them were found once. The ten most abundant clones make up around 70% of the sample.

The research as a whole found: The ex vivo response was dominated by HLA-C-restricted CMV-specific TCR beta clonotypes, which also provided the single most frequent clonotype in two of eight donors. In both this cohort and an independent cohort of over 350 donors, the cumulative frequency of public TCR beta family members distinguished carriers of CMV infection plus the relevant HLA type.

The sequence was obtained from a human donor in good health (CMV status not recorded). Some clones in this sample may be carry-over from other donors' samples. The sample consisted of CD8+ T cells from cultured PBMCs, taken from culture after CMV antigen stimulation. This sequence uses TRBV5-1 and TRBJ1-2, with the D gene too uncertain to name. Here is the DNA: TGCGCCAGCAGCTTGGTGTCGGAGGATGGGGGCTACACCTTC. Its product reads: CASSLVSEDGGYTF. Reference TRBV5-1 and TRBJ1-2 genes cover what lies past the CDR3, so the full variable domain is KAGVTQTPRYLIKTRGQQVTLSCSPISGHRSVSWYQQTPGQGLQFLFEYFSETQRNKGNFPGRFSGRQFSNSRSEMNVSTLELGDSALYLCASSLVSEDGGYTFGSGTRLTVV.